The 25 T cell receptor beta chains below come from one sample, sequenced in a study of beta chain features in type 1 diabetes. TCRB transcripts that were expressed got sequenced, as all of the isolated RNA had been reverse transcribed. The data were produced by immunoSEQ multiplex PCR, yet TCRdb's version contains in-frame clones alone and is incomplete. This table holds around 44,000 clones, roughly 50% found once. The source material was stem cell memory CD4+ T cells from blood. The origin of the receptors is a woman in her 30s in good health.

In this sample, this clone turned up a few times. This chain joins TRBV19 and TRBJ1-5, with 10 nucleotides matching TRBD1. With 3 bases clipped from V and 4 bases from J, the junction kept 12 bases outside the gene matches. CDR3 size: 18 residues. The germline CDR1 and CDR2 sequences are LNHDA and SQIVND (reference sequence). The CDR3 loop is CASSMGPGTGEGNQPQHF. For the CDR3, the DNA is TGTGCCAGTAGTATGGGGCCCGGGACAGGGGAGGGGAATCAGCCCCAGCATTTT.

This sequence joins TRBV2 and TRBJ2-1; 7 bases map to TRBD2. The V segment lost 8 bases and the J segment 4 bases; nucleotides outside the gene matches: 5. Germline values: CDR1 SNHLY, CDR2 FYNNEI. The CDR3 length is 13 residues. The CDR3 DNA sequence: TGTGCCAGCGGGGGGGGACCTTACAATGAGCAGTTCTTC. The encoded protein is CASGGGPYNEQFF.

This chain connects TRBV28 to TRBJ2-6; 9 nucleotides match TRBD1. After removal of 5 bases from V and 1 base from J, the junction contained 6 bases not matched to a gene. In germline, CDR1 is MDHEN, CDR2 SYDVKM. CDR3 length: 17 residues. The CDR3 bases are TGTGCCAGCAGTGCGAACAGGGGGCTGTCTGGGGCCAACGTCCTGACTTTC. Translation: CASSANRGLSGANVLTF.

The rearrangement uses TRBV18 and TRBJ2-7; TRBD2 matches at 10 bases. The CDR3 covers 15 residues. Germline V gene lookup returns CDR1 KGHSH and CDR2 LQKENI. V was clipped by 3 bases and J by 4 bases; unmatched bases: 6. CDR3 region: CASSPSGRSLYEQYF. DNA of the CDR3: TGTGCCAGCTCACCTAGCGGGAGGTCCCTATACGAGCAGTACTTC.

The rearrangement joins TRBV6-1 to TRBJ2-3; the D gene is possibly TRBD2 (6 bases). The V end lost 2 bases, the J end lost 3 bases, and 18 bases lay between the germline ends. The CDR3 extends over 17 amino acids. CDR1 MNHNS and CDR2 SASEGT come from the germline V gene. The CDR3 loop is CASSESRGFGGTDTQYF. The CDR3 nucleotides are TGTGCCAGCAGTGAATCGCGGGGTTTTGGGGGAACAGATACGCAGTATTTT.

This clone came up a few times. The chain recombines TRBV28 with TRBJ2-7; 9 bases fit TRBD1. Trimming removed 6 bases from V and 2 bases from J; junction bases left unmatched: 5. Germline V lookup: CDR1 MDHEN, CDR2 SYDVKM. This CDR3 comprises 14 residues. CDR3 amino acids: CASRPGQGTYEQYF. CDR3 nucleotide sequence: TGTGCCAGCAGACCGGGACAGGGAACCTACGAGCAGTACTTC.

CDR3 amino acids: CASSETGTGGYEQYF. The DNA of the CDR3 is TGCGCCAGCAGCGAAACCGGGACAGGGGGCTACGAGCAGTACTTC. This rearrangement joins TRBV4-1 to TRBJ2-7; 11 bases match TRBD1. V trimming: 5 bases; J trimming: 3 bases; junction bases outside the gene matches: 6. CDR1 and CDR2 from the germline V gene are MGHRA and YSYEKL. This CDR3 is 15 amino acids long.

This clone was recorded a few times. This sequence joins TRBV18 and TRBJ2-5; 9 positions agree with TRBD1. The J call is uncertain, as TRBJ2-7 better fits the DNA end. CDR3 length: 16 amino acids. Germline CDR1 KGHSH, CDR2 LQKENI. CDR3 sequence reads: CASSSGGTGYPLEQYF. CDR3 in DNA: TGTGCCAGCTCAAGCGGCGGGACAGGGTACCCCCTCGAGCAGTACTTC.

This chain joins TRBV28 and TRBJ1-2; D unclear. V lost 6 bases, J lost 0 bases, and 14 bases lay in between. Germline CDR1 reads MDHEN; CDR2 reads SYDVKM. The CDR3 length is 15 residues. CDR3: CASRTQTGANYGYTF. CDR3 coding DNA: TGTGCCAGCAGAACGCAGACGGGAGCTAACTATGGCTACACCTTC.

The chain links TRBV11-2 to TRBJ2-1; 8 bases align to TRBD2. The V gene's germline CDR1 is SGHAT and CDR2 FQNNGV. This CDR3 region has 15 residues. The ends lost 4 bases at V and 6 bases at J; junction bases unmatched: 8. The CDR3 sequence: CASSSVGRGSNEQFF. In DNA form, the CDR3 reads TGTGCCAGCAGCTCAGTCGGGAGGGGGAGCAATGAGCAGTTCTTC.

This clone was picked up a small number of times. V is TRBV18 and J is TRBJ2-1, with a possible D match to TRBD1 (6 bases). Germline V lookup: CDR1 KGHSH, CDR2 LQKENI. CDR3 length: 15 amino acids. The V end lost 1 base, the J end lost 6 bases, and 13 bases lay between the germline ends. CDR3 amino acids: CASSPLRDTPNEQFF. DNA for the CDR3: TGTGCCAGCTCACCACTCCGGGACACCCCCAATGAGCAGTTCTTC.

The chain uses TRBV29-1 and TRBJ2-7; the match to TRBD1 covers 7 bases. CDR1 SQVTM and CDR2 ANQGSEA come from the germline V gene. The CDR3 totals 12 residues. The V gene end was trimmed by 5 bases and the J gene end by 3 bases; junction bases not matched to a gene: 4. In nucleotides, the CDR3 is TGCAGCGTTAGACAGGGTGGCTACGAGCAGTACTTC. Its protein is CSVRQGGYEQYF.

The chain couples TRBV11-1 to TRBJ2-1; D gene uncertain. With 5 bases removed from V and 8 bases from J, the gap between germline ends came to 13 bases. This CDR3 region has 13 residues. Germline V CDR1 and CDR2: SGHAT, FQDESV (reference sequence). The CDR3: CASSKPLTHEQFF. The CDR3 nucleotides are TGTGCCAGCAGCAAGCCCCTCACCCATGAGCAGTTCTTC. Together with reference TRBV11-1 and TRBJ2-1, the CDR3 gives the full variable domain: EAEVAQSPRYKITEKSQAVAFWCDPISGHATLYWYRQILGQGPELLVQFQDESVVDDSQLPKDRFSAERLKGVDSTLKIQPAELGDSAMYLCASSKPLTHEQFFGPGTRLTVL.

The rearrangement joins TRBV14 to TRBJ1-2; 8 nucleotides align to TRBD1. The CDR3 totals 17 residues. V shed 4 bases, J shed 1 base, and the junction held 11 bases outside the gene matches. Germline CDR1 and CDR2: SGHDN and FVKESK. The CDR3 protein is CASSPWTGIGINYGYTF. The CDR3, as DNA: TGTGCCAGCAGCCCCTGGACAGGGATAGGGATTAACTATGGCTACACCTTC.

DNA of the CDR3: TGCAGCGTTTTACGCGGGACAGGGGCCCAAATCGATCAGCCCCAGCATTTT. The encoded protein is CSVLRGTGAQIDQPQHF. This chain links TRBV29-1 with TRBJ1-5, with 10 bases lining up with TRBD1. This CDR3 spans 17 amino acids. Germline V lookup: CDR1 SQVTM, CDR2 ANQGSEA. Trimming took 5 bases from V and 5 from J; bases not matched to a gene: 15. Variable domain in full (rest from reference TRBV29-1 and TRBJ1-5): SAVISQKPSRDICQRGTSLTIQCQVDSQVTMMFWYRQQPGQSLTLIATANQGSEATYESGFVIDKFPISRPNLTFSTLTVSNMSPEDSSIYLCSVLRGTGAQIDQPQHFGDGTRLSIL.

V is TRBV9 and J is TRBJ2-1; 13 bases line up with TRBD2. CDR1 SGDLS and CDR2 YYNGEE come from the germline V gene. This CDR3 region has 17 residues. V lost 3 bases to trimming and J lost 8 bases; unmatched junction nucleotides: 11. The CDR3 sequence is CASSARGTSGASDEQFF. CDR3 sequence (DNA): TGTGCCAGCAGCGCAAGGGGGACTAGCGGGGCTTCGGATGAGCAGTTCTTC.

The J gene is TRBJ1-2, the V gene TRBV6-5; TRBD1 agrees at 7 bases. There are 14 residues in the CDR3. V lost 7 bases to trimming and J lost 2 bases; unmatched junction nucleotides: 7. CDR1 is MNHEY and CDR2 is SVGAGI in the germline V gene. CDR3 residues: CASKSPGQNYGYTF. CDR3 sequence (DNA): TGTGCCAGCAAATCACCGGGACAGAACTATGGCTACACCTTC.

In this sample, this clone turned up a few times. The chain combines TRBV7-2 with TRBJ2-6, with unresolved D. Germline V gives CDR1 SGHTA, CDR2 FQGNSA. V shed 2 bases and J shed 0 bases, with 5 bases lying between them. This CDR3 has 15 amino acids. The CDR3 region is CASSLSSSGANVLTF. Written as DNA, the CDR3 is TGTGCCAGCAGCTTAAGCTCCTCTGGGGCCAACGTCCTGACTTTC.

This clone was detected a few times. The rearrangement joins TRBV18 to TRBJ2-6, with D possibly TRBD2 on 6 matching bases. The V gene lost 1 base and the J gene lost 4 bases, with 11 bases spanning the gap. CDR3 length: 16 amino acids. Germline V gives CDR1 KGHSH, CDR2 LQKENI. The CDR3 DNA is TGTGCCAGCTCACCACAGGCGGGACCAGGGGCCAACGTCCTGACTTTC. Translation: CASSPQAGPGANVLTF.

This clone was observed a few times. The chain is built from TRBV18 and TRBJ2-1, with 10 bases matching TRBD1. Trimming took 4 bases from V and 10 from J; bases not matched to a gene: 7. Germline CDR1 is KGHSH and CDR2 is LQKENI. The CDR3 covers 14 residues. CDR3 loop: CASSLGTGAGEQFF. CDR3 sequence (DNA): TGTGCCAGCTCACTGGGGACAGGGGCGGGAGAGCAGTTCTTC.

There are a few counts of this clone. The chain combines TRBV11-2 with TRBJ2-2; tentatively, D is TRBD1 (5 bases). The CDR3 is made up of 16 amino acids. Trimming took off 6 bases at V and 1 base at J, with 15 bases between the two ends. The germline V gene has CDR1 SGHAT and CDR2 FQNNGV. The CDR3 reads CASRPIRQRNTGELFF. DNA for the CDR3: TGTGCCAGCAGGCCTATCCGACAGCGGAACACCGGGGAGCTGTTTTTT.

The chain is built from TRBV7-2 and TRBJ2-1; D might be TRBD1 (6 bases). Germline V lookup: CDR1 SGHTA, CDR2 FQGNSA. The CDR3 is made up of 16 amino acids. The germline V and J ends were trimmed by 5 bases and 3 bases, with 17 bases remaining between them. CDR3 nucleotides: TGTGCCAGCAGCCACCTGGGGACACTGGACTACAATGAGCAGTTCTTC. Its protein product is CASSHLGTLDYNEQFF.

The chain couples TRBV28 to TRBJ2-7; TRBD2 agrees at 13 bases. There are 21 residues in the CDR3. V trimming: 6 bases; J trimming: 3 bases; junction bases outside the gene matches: 23. Germline assignment: CDR1 MDHEN and CDR2 SYDVKM. The CDR3 DNA reads TGTGCCAGCAGCTCCTGGATAAAAACGACACCCGGACTAGCGGGAGTCTACGAGCAGTACTTC. This encodes CASSSWIKTTPGLAGVYEQYF.

The chain carries TRBV18 and TRBJ2-3, with D tentatively TRBD1 (6 bases). Per the germline V gene, CDR1 is KGHSH and CDR2 is LQKENI. V shed 3 bases and J shed 4 bases, with 11 bases lying between them. This CDR3 contains 14 residues. DNA of the CDR3: TGTGCCAGCTCACCCCAAACAGGGTCAGATACGCAGTATTTT. It encodes CASSPQTGSDTQYF.

The chain combines TRBV2 with TRBJ1-2; TRBD1 might be the D (5 bases). Trimming took 5 bases from V and 0 from J, leaving 16 bases between them. Germline V lookup: CDR1 SNHLY, CDR2 FYNNEI. The CDR3 is 16 amino acids. DNA for the CDR3: TGTGCCAGCAGTCCGAACGACAGAGTCACTAACTATGGCTACACCTTC. This encodes CASSPNDRVTNYGYTF.